This T cell receptor beta chain was obtained from a study of blood T cell repertoires in COVID-19. About the research overall: From the United States, Italy and Spain came samples of acute and convalescent COVID-19. PBMCs, B-cell-depleted T cells, or T cells were the source of the cDNA or gDNA that made up the material.

This clone was counted between two and nine times. The data were produced by immunoSEQ multiplex PCR, yet TCRdb's version contains in-frame clones alone and is incomplete. The sample lists around 150,000 clones, roughly 77% occurring once. Sequenced: peripheral blood. The receptor's source is a human donor in a cohort sampled during active COVID-19.

The CDR3 DNA is TGTGCCAGCCGGGACATCCTAAGGGGTGATGGCTACACCTTC. Translated: CASRDILRGDGYTF. V gene TRBV6-6 combines with J gene TRBJ1-2; the D gene is possibly TRBD1 (6 bases). This CDR3 comprises 14 residues. V gave up 8 bases and J gave up 6 bases, with 19 bases separating them. Per germline, CDR1 MNHNY and CDR2 SVGAGI (reference sequence).